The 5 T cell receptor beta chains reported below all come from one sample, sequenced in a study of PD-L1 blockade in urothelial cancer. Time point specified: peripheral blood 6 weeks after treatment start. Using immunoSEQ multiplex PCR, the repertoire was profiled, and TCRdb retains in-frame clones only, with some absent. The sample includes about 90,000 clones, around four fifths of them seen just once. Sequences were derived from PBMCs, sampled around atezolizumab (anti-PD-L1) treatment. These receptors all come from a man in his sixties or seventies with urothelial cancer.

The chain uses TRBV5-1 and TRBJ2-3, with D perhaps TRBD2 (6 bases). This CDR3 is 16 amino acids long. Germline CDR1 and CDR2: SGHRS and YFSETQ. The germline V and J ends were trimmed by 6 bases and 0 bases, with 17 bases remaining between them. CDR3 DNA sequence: TGCGCCAGCACCCCCGGCGGAGGGGTCAGCACAGATACGCAGTATTTT. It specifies CASTPGGGVSTDTQYF.

The CDR3 reads CASSALSNSYEQYF. The DNA of the CDR3 is TGTGCCAGCAGTGCTCTGAGCAACTCCTACGAGCAGTACTTC. The chain is built from TRBV6-1 and TRBJ2-7; D gene unclear. The CDR3 totals 14 residues. The V gene lost 4 bases and the J gene lost 0 bases, with 10 bases spanning the gap. CDR1 and CDR2 (germline): MNHNS, SASEGT.

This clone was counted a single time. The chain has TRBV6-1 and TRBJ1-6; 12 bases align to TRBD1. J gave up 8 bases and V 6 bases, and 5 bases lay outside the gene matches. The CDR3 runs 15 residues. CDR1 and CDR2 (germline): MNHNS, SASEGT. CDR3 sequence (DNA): TGTGCCAGCAGATCCGGGACAGGGGGCTATTCACCCCTCCACTTT. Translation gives CASRSGTGGYSPLHF.

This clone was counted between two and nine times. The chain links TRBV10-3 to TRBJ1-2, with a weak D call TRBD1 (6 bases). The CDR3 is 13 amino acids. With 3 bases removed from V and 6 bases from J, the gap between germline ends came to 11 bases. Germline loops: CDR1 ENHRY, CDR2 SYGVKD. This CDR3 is CAISEGQGNGYTF. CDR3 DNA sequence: TGTGCCATCAGTGAAGGCCAGGGGAATGGCTACACCTTC.

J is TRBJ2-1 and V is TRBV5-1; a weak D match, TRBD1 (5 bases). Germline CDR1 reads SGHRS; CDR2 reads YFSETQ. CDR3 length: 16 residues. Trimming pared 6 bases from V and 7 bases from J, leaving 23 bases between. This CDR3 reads CASTARVGQGMNEQFF. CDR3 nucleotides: TGCGCCAGCACCGCCCGAGTTGGGCAGGGAATGAATGAGCAGTTCTTC.